This T cell receptor (beta chain) stems from a study of T-cell reconstitution after alpha-beta-depleted transplantation in children (dated by TCRdb to about 2016). Regarding the study in general: The study quantitatively tracked T-cell immune reconstitution after TCRalphabeta/CD19-depleted allogeneic hematopoietic cell transplantation in children using TCR repertoire profiling. Study-wide conclusions, independent of this receptor: In some patients, the high TCRbeta diversity seen at day 60 was put down to recipient T cells and intrathymic progenitors that had survived conditioning. Hyperexpanded clone frequencies declined over subsequent months; after one year, T-cell counts and TCRbeta diversity were mostly attributed to newly produced T cells. Apparently early alphabetaT-cell count recovery about two months after transplant reportedly relied on only several hundred rapidly expanded clones derived from non-depleted graft cells.

This sample's treatment or condition label indicates: allogeneic hematopoietic cell transplantation with graft depleted of TCRalphabeta T cells and CD19 B cells. TCRalphabeta/CD19-depleted allogeneic hematopoietic cell grafts were given to the transplant recipients, all of whom were children. Trimming costs V 8 bases and J 7 bases, and their ends lie 17 bases apart. CDR1 and CDR2 were assigned from the germline V gene as MNHNS and SASEGT. The CDR3 runs 13 residues from the cysteine to the phenylalanine. Only CDR3 DNA remains: 39 bases, in frame from the first base. Libraries were prepared through PCR. TCRdb shows the sequencer as Illumina HiSeq 2500. Molecular barcoding was employed in the preparation of TCR libraries, with unique molecular identifiers being used to normalize TCRbeta repertoire quantification. TCRdb reworked the public reads: Q25 trimming with fastp, MiXCR clone assembly, productive beta chains retained. CDR3 protein sequences are deduplicated, and each keeps its most common genes and DNA. Counted in this sample were around 500,000 distinct CDR3 sequences; 23% of them appeared once. The top ten clonotypes cover roughly 15% of the sample.

Worth noting for this clonotype: No cognate antigen has been identified for it. No clone much larger than this one lies a single base away; base qualities are absent.

The sample in question was PBMCs, mostly from graft donor cells, obtained 360 days after TCRalphabeta/CD19-depleted stem cell transplant. This clonotype originated in a boy under three years old who had a stem cell transplant for acute myeloid leukemia, so the T cells may come from the graft donor. The sequence is built from TRBV6-1 and TRBJ1-1; the D gene lacks a confident call. CDR3 sequence: CASVTAIGNEAFF. The DNA reads TGTGCCAGCGTAACGGCGATAGGGAATGAAGCTTTCTTT.